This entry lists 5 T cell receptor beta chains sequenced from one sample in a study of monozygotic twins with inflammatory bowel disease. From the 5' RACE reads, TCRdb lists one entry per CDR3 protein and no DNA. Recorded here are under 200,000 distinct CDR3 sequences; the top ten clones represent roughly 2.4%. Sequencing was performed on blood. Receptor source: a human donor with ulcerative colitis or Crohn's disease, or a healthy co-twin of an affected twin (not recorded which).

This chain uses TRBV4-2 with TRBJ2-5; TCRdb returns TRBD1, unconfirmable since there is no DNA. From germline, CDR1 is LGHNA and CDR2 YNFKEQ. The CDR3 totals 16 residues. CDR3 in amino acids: CASSLNLWTGAETQYF.

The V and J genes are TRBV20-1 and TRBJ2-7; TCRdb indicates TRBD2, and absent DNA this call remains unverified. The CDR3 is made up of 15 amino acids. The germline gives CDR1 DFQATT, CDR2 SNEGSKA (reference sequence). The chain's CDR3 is CSARDLAGGTYEQYF.

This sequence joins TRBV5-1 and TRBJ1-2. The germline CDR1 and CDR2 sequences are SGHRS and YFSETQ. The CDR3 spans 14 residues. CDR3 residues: CASSPRTESQGYTF.

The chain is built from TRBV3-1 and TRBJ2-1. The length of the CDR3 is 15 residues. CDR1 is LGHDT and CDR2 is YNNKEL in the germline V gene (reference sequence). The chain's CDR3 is CASSQGGSSYNEQFF.

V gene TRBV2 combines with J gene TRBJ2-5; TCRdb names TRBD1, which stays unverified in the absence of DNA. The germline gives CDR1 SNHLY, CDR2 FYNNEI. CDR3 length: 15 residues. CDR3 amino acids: CASSEDGPKGETQYF.